This T cell receptor (beta chain) emerged from a study of T cells in Graves' hyperthyroidism and ophthalmopathy. V was pared by 7 bases and J by 2 bases, with 14 bases between. The CDR3 has 14 amino acids. Germline V gene data show CDR1 as SEHNR and CDR2 as FQNEAQ (reference sequence). Amplified regions were TCR beta CDR3 sequences from RNA transcripts. TCR CDR3 regions were first amplified by RT-PCR with HTBI primers. One entry per CDR3 protein results from TCRdb running MiXCR on the multiplex PCR reads. Of under 350,000 distinct CDR3 sequences in the sample, about 21% were seen once. Study results and caveats: The model's output predicted ophthalmopathy at a median of roughly 6.9 months prior to onset. In the analysis, a 13 V-J model separated ophthalmopathy from stable hyperthyroidism.

This clonotype was detected only a few times. The antigen is not known. Each patient was aged 18 to 65 and had newly diagnosed hyperthyroidism of under 2 months' duration. Each diagnosis was grounded in clinical symptoms, serum thyroxine and TRAb, thyroid ultrasound, and orbital computed tomography. Source material: blood. The rearrangement links TRBV7-9 to TRBJ1-2; TRBD1 might be the D (6 bases). This receptor was obtained from a woman in her 50s with Graves' hyperthyroidism. The CDR3, as DNA: TGTGCCAGCACCCCCCACGGGGGCAACTATGGCTACACCTTC. Protein sequence: CASTPHGGNYGYTF.